One T cell receptor beta chain is described in this entry. Trimming took 1 base from V and 7 from J, leaving 9 bases between them. CDR3 length: 13 residues. Germline V gives CDR1 MNHNS, CDR2 SASEGT. This sample was taken from a study of cytomegalovirus exposure and HLA in healthy donors. The study ran its PCR with 60 Vbeta and 13 Jbeta primers. The repertoire was sequenced with immunoSEQ multiplex PCR; TCRdb's copy has only in-frame clones and lacks some. The table records about 120,000 clones, approximately 80% of them present only once. This TCR was sampled from a male donor in good health and CMV-seropositive. The specimen sequenced was PBMCs. V is TRBV6-1 and J is TRBJ2-3, with D unresolved. CDR3 coding DNA: TGTGCCAGCAGTGAAGGGCAGTCAAATACGCAGTATTTT. Protein product: CASSEGQSNTQYF.